A selection of T cell receptor beta chains follows, all from one sample in a study of technical replicates of blood from four donors. Produced via immunoSEQ multiplex PCR; TCRdb's table is partial and in-frame only. The sample has under 100,000 clones; about 94% are singletons. The sequenced sample consisted of T cells isolated from PBMCs. These receptors all come from a human donor in good health. Both conserved end residues are trimmed from each CDR3. The D gene is left open where the match is weak.

CDR3	length	V	D
ASSQLAGGPNTGELF	15	TRBV5-4	TRBD2
ASSLDGSGLYEQF	13	TRBV5-6	.
ASSARQGGTEAF	12	TRBV9	TRBD1
ASSLRQTTNEKLF	13	TRBV5-4	.
ASSFATGGYEQY	12	TRBV5-4	.
ASSLSGSTDTQY	12	TRBV5-4	.
ASLRIRGKNTGELF	14	TRBV27	.
ASRTGGGPPLH	11	TRBV6-5	.
ASSVGAGLSIQAYEQY	16	TRBV9	.
ASSWTGSSYEQY	12	TRBV27	TRBD1
ASSAGTGGLQTQY	13	TRBV6-4	TRBD1
ASSEMPGNYGYT	12	TRBV2	.
ASSLLRDTEAF	11	TRBV14	.
ASSYGEGEQY	10	TRBV6-6	TRBD2
ASSDLDRANTEAF	13	TRBV6-1	TRBD1
ASSFGGRGPNQPQH	14	TRBV28	.
ASSEPGGANEKLF	13	TRBV6-1	.
ASRINSGNTGELF	13	TRBV7-2	.
ASRHRQLNTEAF	12	TRBV6-5	.
ASRDRGRETQY	11	TRBV6-1	TRBD1
ASSLFPGQGRNTEAF	15	TRBV5-5	TRBD1
ASSPLDSGTGAGGYT	15	TRBV18	TRBD1
ASSLRQGWNTEAF	13	TRBV6-4	TRBD1
ASSHPRENQETQY	13	TRBV7-9	.
ASSPRDSDEQY	11	TRBV5-1	TRBD1
ASSDGTVEQF	10	TRBV6-5	TRBD1
ASSPSTGTANYEQY	14	TRBV18	TRBD1